This TCR beta chain was found in a study of regulatory T cells in long-lasting Graves disease. Study-level points and caveats: Under persistent disease, TRBV28, TRBJ1-2 and TRBJ2-5 were used preferentially. What was studied was peripheral blood only, and not thyroid tissue.

The TCR beta library used iRepertoire HTBI primers with Arm-PCR amplification of CDR3. As handled by the study authors: Identification of gene segments yielded some 61 TRBV and 14 to 15 TRBJ across samples. TCRdb fed the multiplex PCR reads into MiXCR, producing one record per CDR3 protein. What appears here as the V and J calls and clone size reflects TCRdb's work, not the paper's. The sample carries around 450,000 distinct CDR3 sequences, around a fifth recorded once. The table lists this clonotype with a few counts. Its target is unknown. Germline V CDR1 and CDR2: SGDLS, YYNGEE. Trimming took 2 bases from V and 7 from J, leaving 15 bases between them. The CDR3 is made up of 14 amino acids. Time point reported: persistent/refractory GD, antithyroid drugs over 5 years with positive TRAb. Extracted RNA from PBMCs served as the source of the TCR library. The authors drew patients from an endocrinology department in Xi'an, China.

The source material was peripheral blood mononuclear cells (PBMCs), sampled when the disease was refractory, from a patient treated with antithyroid drugs. J is TRBJ2-5 and V is TRBV9; D may be TRBD2 (6 bases). This receptor was taken from a female donor with Graves disease. This CDR3 is CASSVSGAEGTQYF. The CDR3 DNA reads TGTGCCAGCAGCGTTTCTGGAGCGGAGGGGACCCAGTACTTC.